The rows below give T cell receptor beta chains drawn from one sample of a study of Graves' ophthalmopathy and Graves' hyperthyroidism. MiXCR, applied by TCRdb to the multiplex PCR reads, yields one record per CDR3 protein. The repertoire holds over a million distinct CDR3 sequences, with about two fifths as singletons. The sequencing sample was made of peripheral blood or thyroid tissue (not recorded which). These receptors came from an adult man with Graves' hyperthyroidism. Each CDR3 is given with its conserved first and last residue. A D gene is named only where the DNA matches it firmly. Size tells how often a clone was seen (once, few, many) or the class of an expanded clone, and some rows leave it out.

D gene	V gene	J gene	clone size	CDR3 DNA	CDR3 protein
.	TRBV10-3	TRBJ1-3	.	TGTGACAGCAGGGGATCTGGAAACACCATATATTTT	CDSRGSGNTIYF
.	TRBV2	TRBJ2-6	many	TGTGCCAGCAGCGACAGGAGGCGGGCCAACGTCCTGACTTTC	CASSDRRRANVLTF
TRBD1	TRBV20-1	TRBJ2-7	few	TGCAGTGCTAGAGGACTTGGGACAGGACCCTACGAGCAGTACTTC	CSARGLGTGPYEQYF
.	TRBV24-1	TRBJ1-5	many	TGTGCCACCCAGGGGAATAGCAATCAGCCCCAGCATTTT	CATQGNSNQPQHF
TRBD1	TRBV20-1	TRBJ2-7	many	TGCAGTGCTTTCCGGGACAGCGTCAACGAGCAGTACTTC	CSAFRDSVNEQYF
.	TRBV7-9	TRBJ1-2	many	TGTGCCAGCAGCTCGACCACGCGGAACTATGGCTACACCTTC	CASSSTTRNYGYTF
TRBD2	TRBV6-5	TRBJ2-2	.	TGTGCCAGCAGTTACTCTGTAGCGGGGGGCGACACCGGGGAGCTGTTTTTT	CASSYSVAGGDTGELFF
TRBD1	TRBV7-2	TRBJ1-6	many	TGTGCCAGCATCCTAGAGACAGGGGCCTATAATTCACCCCTCCACTTT	CASILETGAYNSPLHF
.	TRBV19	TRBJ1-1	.	TGTGCCAGTAGTAGTACGGGCTGGAACACTGAAGCTTTCTTT	CASSSTGWNTEAFF
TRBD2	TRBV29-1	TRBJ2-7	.	TGCAGCGTTGCGGTGGGACTAGCGGGAGAGGCCTTCTCCTACGAGCAGTACTTC	CSVAVGLAGEAFSYEQYF
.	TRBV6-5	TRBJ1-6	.	TGTGCCAGCAGGGGGACGGCGTATAATTCACCCCTCCACTTT	CASRGTAYNSPLHF
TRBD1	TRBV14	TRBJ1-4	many	TGTGCCAGCAGCCAATACAGGGGAGGTGAAAAACTGTTTTTT	CASSQYRGGEKLFF
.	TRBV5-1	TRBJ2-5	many	TGCGCCAGCAGCCCCGAGGGGATGGAGACCCAGTACTTC	CASSPEGMETQYF
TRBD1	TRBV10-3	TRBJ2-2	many	TGTGCCACCACCCGCAAGACAGGGCCGAACACCGGGGAGCTGTTTTTT	CATTRKTGPNTGELFF
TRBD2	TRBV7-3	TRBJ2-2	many	TGTGCCAGCAGCTTCGTGGGACTAGCGGGAACCGGGGAGCTGTTTTTT	CASSFVGLAGTGELFF
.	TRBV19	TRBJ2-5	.	TGTGCCAGTATAAAAACGGACGGCTTCTATCGGACCCAGTACTTC	CASIKTDGFYRTQYF
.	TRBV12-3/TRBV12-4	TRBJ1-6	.	TGTGCCAGCAGTCCCCGGGACGCAAATTCACCCCTCCACTTT	CASSPRDANSPLHF
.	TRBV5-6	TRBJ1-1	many	TGTGCCAGCAGCCTGGAACCCTACACTGAAGCTTTCTTT	CASSLEPYTEAFF
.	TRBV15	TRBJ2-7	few	TGTGCCACCAGCAGAGACCGGCTCGGGGAGCAGTACTTC	CATSRDRLGEQYF
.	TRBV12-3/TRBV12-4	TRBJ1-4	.	TGTGCCAGCAGTTTAAATGGGGGAACCGAAAAACTGTTTTTT	CASSLNGGTEKLFF
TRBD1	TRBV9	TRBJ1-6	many	TGTGCCAGCAGCGAAAGGGGACAGCTTCTTTCACCCCTCCACTTT	CASSERGQLLSPLHF
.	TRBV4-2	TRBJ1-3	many	TGTGCCAGCAGCCAAGAAACAGAGACCTCTGGAAACACCATATATTTT	CASSQETETSGNTIYF
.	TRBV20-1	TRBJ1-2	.	TGCAGTGCCCTCCACCCTATTAAGATTCGAAGAACTAACTATGGCTACACCTTC	CSALHPIKIRRTNYGYTF
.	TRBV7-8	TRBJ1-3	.	TGTGCCAGCAGCCGAGGCCGGGTAAAGGAGCCCTCTGGAAACACCATATATTTT	CASSRGRVKEPSGNTIYF
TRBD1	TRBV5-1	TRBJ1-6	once	TGCGCCAGCAGCTCCCGGACAGGGGGAAACTCCTATAATTCACCCCTCCACTTT	CASSSRTGGNSYNSPLHF
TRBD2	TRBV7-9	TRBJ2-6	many	TGTGCCAGCAGCCAAACGCCGGGACCGGGACTACCGTGGGCCAACGTCCTGACTTTC	CASSQTPGPGLPWANVLTF
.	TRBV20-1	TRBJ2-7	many	TGCAGTGCTAGAGTCCGCGACTTTGAGCAGTACTTC	CSARVRDFEQYF
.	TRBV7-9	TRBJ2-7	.	TGTGCCAGCTCACCATCGACTCGACAGTCTTATATTTACGAGCAGTACTTC	CASSPSTRQSYIYEQYF
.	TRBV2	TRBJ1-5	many	TGTGCCAGCAGTGAATCGTTGCGGCAGCCCCAGCATTTT	CASSESLRQPQHF
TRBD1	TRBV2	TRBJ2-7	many	TGTGCGGGCAAGTTAGGGGGCGGCTCCTACGAGCAGTACTTC	CAGKLGGGSYEQYF
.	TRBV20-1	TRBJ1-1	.	TGCAGTGCTAGAGACTTCATGAACACTGAAGCTTTCTTT	CSARDFMNTEAFF
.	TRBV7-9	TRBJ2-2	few	TGTGCCAGCAGCTTGGTTCGGGTGCTGAGCGGGGAGCTGTTTTTT	CASSLVRVLSGELFF